These 25 T cell receptor beta chains came from one sample sequenced in a study of molecular identifiers for immune sequencing clone quantification. One entry per CDR3 protein, called by TCRdb with MiXCR from the PCR reads. The table records about 630,000 distinct CDR3 sequences, about 25% of them present only once. The sequencing sample was made of naive CD8+ T cells from blood, with Jurkat cell RNA spiked in. Regarding subset: FACS-sorted CD8+CD4-CCR7+CD45RA+ naive T cells. Receptors were obtained from a human donor in good health. Some libraries in this study had Jurkat cell RNA spiked in.

J is TRBJ2-7 and V is TRBV2, with 9 bases identical to TRBD1. The CDR3 is made up of 15 amino acids. With 6 bases clipped from V and 3 bases from J, the junction kept 9 bases outside the gene matches. Germline CDR1 is SNHLY and CDR2 is FYNNEI. The CDR3 loop reads CASRVGQGSIYEQYF. CDR3 nucleotides: TGTGCCAGCAGGGTGGGACAGGGTTCAATCTACGAGCAGTACTTC.

The rearrangement links TRBV29-1 to TRBJ1-1; a possible D gene is TRBD1 (5 bases). Germline V gene sequence: CDR1 SQVTM, CDR2 ANQGSEA. This CDR3 comprises 12 residues. V was cut by 1 base and J by 9 bases, with 12 bases left in between. The CDR3 DNA sequence: TGCAGCGTTGAAGTATCAGACAGAAAAGCTTTCTTT. This gives the protein CSVEVSDRKAFF. Full variable domain (missing parts from reference TRBV29-1 and TRBJ1-1): SAVISQKPSRDICQRGTSLTIQCQVDSQVTMMFWYRQQPGQSLTLIATANQGSEATYESGFVIDKFPISRPNLTFSTLTVSNMSPEDSSIYLCSVEVSDRKAFFGQGTRLTVV.

This clonotype has only a few counts. The J gene is TRBJ2-1, the V gene TRBV12-3 or TRBV12-4, with 8 bases that match TRBD2. This CDR3 has 16 residues. V shed 2 bases, J shed 4 bases, and the junction held 7 bases outside the gene matches. The CDR3 protein is CASSLPGGGLYNEQFF. In nucleotides, the CDR3 is TGTGCCAGCAGTTTACCCGGGGGGGGACTTTACAATGAGCAGTTCTTC.

The V gene is TRBV27, the J gene TRBJ1-1; 9 bases line up with TRBD1. CDR3 length: 16 residues. The V gene's germline CDR1 is MNHEY and CDR2 SMNVEV (reference sequence). V trimming: 5 bases; J trimming: 3 bases; junction bases outside the gene matches: 10. The CDR3 loop is CASSEPGQGLYTEAFF. DNA of the CDR3: TGTGCCAGCAGTGAACCGGGACAGGGCCTGTACACTGAAGCTTTCTTT.

About this clonotype: With a much larger clone just one base away, this may be a read error. The V and J genes are TRBV12-3 or TRBV12-4 and TRBJ1-4; D is unclear. This CDR3 has 14 amino acids. The CDR3 loop reads CASRKDPLNERLFF. In DNA, the CDR3 is TGTGCCAGCAGAAAGGACCCCCTAAATGAAAGACTGTTTTTT.

Notes on this clonotype: The CDR3 carries no conserved terminal phenylalanine or tryptophan, so it likely arises from a read error. The genes are TRBV27 and TRBJ2-3, with 8 bases lining up with TRBD2. CDR1 and CDR2 (germline): MNHEY, SMNVEV (reference sequence). CDR3 length equals 16 residues. J gave up 4 bases and V 0 bases, and 6 bases lay outside the gene matches. The DNA for the CDR3 is TGTGCCAGCAGTTTATCGGCGGGAGGAAGTTCAGATACGCAGTATCTT. Protein: CASSLSAGGSSDTQYL.

This clonotype was seen a few times. The chain joins TRBV23-1 to TRBJ2-7; 8 nucleotides match TRBD1. TRBV23-1 is reported as an ORF; its role is uncertain. The CDR3 runs to 15 residues. Losses at the gene ends were 0 bases for V and 4 bases for J; bases not matched to a gene: 5. In DNA, the CDR3 is TGCGCCAGCAGTCAATCGGTAGGACAGGGTTACGAGCAGTACTTC. Translation: CASSQSVGQGYEQYF.

This clonotype has at least ten counts. The chain links TRBV7-6 to TRBJ2-7; D tentatively reads TRBD1 or TRBD2 (7 bases each). CDR1 is SGHVS and CDR2 is FNYEAQ in the germline V gene. The CDR3 is 15 amino acids. Trimming cost V 3 bases and J 4 bases, with 16 bases left between them. The CDR3 bases are TGTGCCAGCAGCTTGGGGGACAGCGGGATGTACGAGCAGTACTTC. Amino acids: CASSLGDSGMYEQYF.

This clonotype was found many times. This chain links TRBV24-1 with TRBJ2-1, with 8 bases identical to TRBD2. V gave up 0 bases and J gave up 6 bases; unmatched junction bases: 6. The CDR3 totals 16 residues. CDR1 and CDR2 from the germline V gene are KGHDR and SFDVKD. In DNA, the CDR3 is TGTGCCACCAGTGATTTGCAGAGCGGGAGTACCAATGAGCAGTTCTTC. Translation gives CATSDLQSGSTNEQFF.

This chain connects TRBV14 to TRBJ1-1, with D unresolved. Germline lookup yields CDR1 SGHDN and CDR2 FVKESK. The CDR3 spans 13 residues. Trimming pared 5 bases from V and 12 bases from J, leaving 19 bases between. The CDR3, as DNA: TGTGCCAGCAGCGAACTGACATCGCCCGAAACTTTCTTT. This translates into CASSELTSPETFF. Together with reference TRBV14 and TRBJ1-1, the CDR3 gives the full variable domain: EAGVTQFPSHSVIEKGQTVTLRCDPISGHDNLYWYRRVMGKEIKFLLHFVKESKQDESGMPNNRFLAERTGGTYSTLKVQPAELEDSGVYFCASSELTSPETFFGQGTRLTVV.

This sequence joins TRBV6-1 and TRBJ2-3; 13 bases fit TRBD2. The germline V gene has CDR1 MNHNS and CDR2 SASEGT. V lost 1 base and J lost 5; bases outside the gene matches: 12. This CDR3 comprises 19 residues. The CDR3 protein is CASSEEAVAGLAGLDTQYF. The DNA of the CDR3 is TGTGCCAGCAGTGAAGAGGCCGTGGCGGGACTAGCGGGATTAGATACGCAGTATTTT.

The chain carries TRBV6-6 and TRBJ1-5; D possibly corresponds to TRBD1 (6 bases). The CDR3 loop spans 15 amino acids. CDR1 and CDR2 (germline): MNHNY, SVGAGI (reference sequence). Deletions cut 7 bases from V and 0 bases from J, with 13 bases between. The CDR3: CASKTGIRSNQPQHF. CDR3 in DNA: TGTGCCAGCAAAACAGGGATCCGTAGCAATCAGCCCCAGCATTTT.

This clonotype was counted only a few times. The chain has TRBV20-1 and TRBJ2-7; D is unclear. Germline values: CDR1 DFQATT, CDR2 SNEGSKA (reference sequence). The CDR3 runs 11 residues. V lost 6 bases to trimming and J lost 2 bases, with 8 bases between them. The CDR3: CSAPHPYEQYF. The CDR3 DNA reads TGCAGTGCCCCCCATCCCTACGAGCAGTACTTC.

This clonotype was seen ten or more times. V is TRBV24-1 and J is TRBJ2-3; 8 bases agree with TRBD1. The CDR3 has 18 residues. The J segment lost 6 bases and the V segment lost 3 bases, leaving 16 bases of the junction unmatched. Germline-derived CDR1 and CDR2 are KGHDR and SFDVKD. The CDR3 loop is CATSDRTQTGVLLDTQYF. The CDR3, as DNA: TGTGCCACCAGTGATCGAACCCAGACAGGGGTTTTGTTGGATACGCAGTATTTT.

As concerns this clonotype: This may be a read error: a much more frequent sequence differs by one nucleotide. This chain links TRBV7-6 with TRBJ1-6; D perhaps matches TRBD1 (5 bases). The V gene lost 8 bases and the J gene lost 9 bases, with 17 bases spanning the gap. The CDR3 contains 14 residues. The V gene's germline CDR1 is SGHVS and CDR2 FNYEAQ. The CDR3 loop reads CASPPAGAISPLHF. The CDR3 DNA reads TGTGCCAGCCCCCCCGCCGGGGCGATTTCACCCCTCCACTTT.

The rearrangement links TRBV27 to TRBJ2-3; the match to TRBD2 covers 7 bases. The trim removed 2 bases at V and 11 bases at J, leaving 7 bases unmatched. Germline CDR1 is MNHEY and CDR2 is SMNVEV (reference sequence). There are 13 residues in the CDR3. CDR3 region: CASSLREGRGQYF. CDR3 DNA: TGTGCCAGCAGTTTAAGAGAAGGGAGGGGGCAGTATTTT.

This clonotype came up many times. The rearrangement joins TRBV29-1 to TRBJ2-2; D gene uncertain. CDR1 SQVTM and CDR2 ANQGSEA come from the germline V gene. V was cut by 4 bases and J by 1 base, with 4 bases left in between. CDR3 size: 12 residues. The CDR3 loop is CSVGGNTGELFF. The CDR3 nucleotides read TGCAGCGTTGGAGGGAACACCGGGGAGCTGTTTTTT.

This clonotype was observed a handful of times. The chain joins TRBV14 to TRBJ1-2; TRBD1 matches 11 bases. This CDR3 has 15 amino acids. Germline V lookup: CDR1 SGHDN, CDR2 FVKESK. J lost 4 bases, V lost 0 bases, and 1 base had no gene match. The DNA for the CDR3 is TGTGCCAGCAGCCAAGACGGGACAGGGGGCTATGGCTACACCTTC. Its translation: CASSQDGTGGYGYTF.

On this clonotype itself: A much larger clone differs from this one at a single base, so this may be a read error. The chain joins TRBV5-3 to TRBJ2-3; 9 bases fit TRBD2. TRBV5-3 is placed among ORFs of uncertain function. This CDR3 has 16 amino acids. The CDR3: CASSGTTSGVTGTQYF. The CDR3 nucleotides are TGTGCCAGCAGCGGGACGACTAGCGGCGTCACAGGTACGCAGTATTTT.

A few counts support this clonotype. The chain combines TRBV20-1 with TRBJ2-7, with 9 bases identical to TRBD1. Germline V CDR1 and CDR2: DFQATT, SNEGSKA (reference sequence). This CDR3 is built from 16 residues. The V and J ends lost 2 bases and 1 base, in that order; junction bases with no gene match: 9. The CDR3 loop is CSARQKPGTGSYEQYF. As DNA, the CDR3 is TGCAGTGCTAGACAAAAACCCGGGACAGGGTCCTACGAGCAGTACTTC.

The sample holds many counts of this clonotype. The chain has TRBV28 and TRBJ1-1; a possible D gene is TRBD1 (5 bases). The CDR3 is 16 residues long. The germline V gene encodes CDR1 MDHEN and CDR2 SYDVKM. The V end lost 4 bases, the J end lost 1 base, and 16 bases lay between the germline ends. As DNA, the CDR3 is TGTGCCAGCAGTTCCCGGGGGGGTCCAGGGAACACTGAAGCTTTCTTT. It encodes CASSSRGGPGNTEAFF.

V gene TRBV4-1 combines with J gene TRBJ2-7; D gene unclear. The CDR3 extends over 15 amino acids. The ends were cut back, 4 bases at V and 0 bases at J, with 13 bases in the middle. The germline V gene has CDR1 MGHRA and CDR2 YSYEKL. CDR3 region: CASSPGSTSSYEQYF. The CDR3 nucleotides are TGCGCCAGCAGCCCCGGTTCTACCAGCTCCTACGAGCAGTACTTC.

There are a few counts of this clonotype. The chain recombines TRBV19 with TRBJ2-5; 10 positions agree with TRBD2. The CDR3 loop spans 15 amino acids. V lost 2 bases, J lost 1 base, and 1 base stayed unmatched. Germline V gene lookup returns CDR1 LNHDA and CDR2 SQIVND (reference sequence). CDR3 protein: CASSITSGTQETQYF. The CDR3, as DNA: TGTGCCAGTAGTATAACTAGCGGGACCCAAGAGACCCAGTACTTC.

Comments on this clonotype: The junction departs from the called germline gene at one end, perhaps through a read error. The chain recombines TRBV11-3 with TRBJ2-1; 7 bases agree with TRBD2. Germline V gene lookup returns CDR1 SGHNT and CDR2 YENEEA. This CDR3 comprises 14 residues. In DNA, the CDR3 is TGTGCCAGCAGCTCTAGGACTAGTGATAGTGAGCAGCTCTTC. It is translated as CASSSRTSDSEQLF.

This clonotype was counted at least ten times. The rearrangement joins TRBV20-1 to TRBJ2-7; perhaps D is TRBD1 or TRBD2 (5 bases each). CDR3 length: 17 residues. Germline V gene lookup returns CDR1 DFQATT and CDR2 SNEGSKA (reference sequence). Trimming removed 0 bases at V and 7 bases at J, with 25 bases between. The CDR3 protein is CSARDPRGSRPGREQYF. CDR3 bases: TGCAGTGCTAGAGATCCCCGGGGCAGTCGGCCGGGTAGGGAGCAGTACTTC.